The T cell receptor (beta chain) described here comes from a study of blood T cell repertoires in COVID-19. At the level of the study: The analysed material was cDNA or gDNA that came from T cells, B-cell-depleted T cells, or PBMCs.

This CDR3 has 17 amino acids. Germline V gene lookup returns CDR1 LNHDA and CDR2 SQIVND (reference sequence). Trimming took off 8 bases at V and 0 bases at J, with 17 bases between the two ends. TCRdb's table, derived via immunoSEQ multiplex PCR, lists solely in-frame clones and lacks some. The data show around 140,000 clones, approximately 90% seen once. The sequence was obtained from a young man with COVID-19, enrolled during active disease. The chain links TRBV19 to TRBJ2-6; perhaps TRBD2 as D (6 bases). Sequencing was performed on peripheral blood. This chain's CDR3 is CASGSSGLPSGANVLTF. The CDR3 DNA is TGTGCCAGTGGGTCCTCGGGACTGCCCTCTGGGGCCAACGTCCTGACTTTC.